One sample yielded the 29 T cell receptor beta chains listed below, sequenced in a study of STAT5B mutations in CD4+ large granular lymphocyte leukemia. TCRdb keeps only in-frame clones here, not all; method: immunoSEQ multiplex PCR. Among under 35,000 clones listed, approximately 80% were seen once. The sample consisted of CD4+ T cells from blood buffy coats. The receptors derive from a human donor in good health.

The CDR3 protein is CASSWDGNQPQHF. For the CDR3, the DNA is TGTGCCAGCAGCTGGGACGGGAATCAGCCCCAGCATTTT. The chain joins TRBV7-2 to TRBJ1-5, with a weak D call TRBD1 (5 bases). Germline V gene lookup returns CDR1 SGHTA and CDR2 FQGNSA. The CDR3 length is 13 residues. V was trimmed by 4 bases and J by 4 bases, leaving 8 bases between them.

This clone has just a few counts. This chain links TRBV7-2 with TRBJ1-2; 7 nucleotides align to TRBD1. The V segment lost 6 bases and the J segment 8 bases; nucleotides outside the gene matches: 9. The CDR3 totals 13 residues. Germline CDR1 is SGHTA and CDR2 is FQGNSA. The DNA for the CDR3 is TGTGCCAGCAGAGAGAACAGGGGTAGCGGCTACACCTTC. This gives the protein CASRENRGSGYTF.

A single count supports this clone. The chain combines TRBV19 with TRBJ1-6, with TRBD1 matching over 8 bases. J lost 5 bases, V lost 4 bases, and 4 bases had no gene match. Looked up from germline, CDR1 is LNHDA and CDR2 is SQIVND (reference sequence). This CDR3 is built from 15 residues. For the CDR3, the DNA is TGTGCCAGTAGTACGGGGACAGGAAATAATTCACCCCTCCACTTT. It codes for CASSTGTGNNSPLHF. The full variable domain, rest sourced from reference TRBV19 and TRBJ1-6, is DGGITQSPKYLFRKEGQNVTLSCEQNLNHDAMYWYRQDPGQGLRLIYYSQIVNDFQKGDIAEGYSVSREKKESFPLTVTSAQKNPTAFYLCASSTGTGNNSPLHFGNGTRLTVT.

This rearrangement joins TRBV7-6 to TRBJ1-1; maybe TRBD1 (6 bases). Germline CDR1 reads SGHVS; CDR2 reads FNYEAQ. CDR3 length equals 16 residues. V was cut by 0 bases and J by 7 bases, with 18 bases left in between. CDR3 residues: CASSLATAGAPFEAFF. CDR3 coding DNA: TGTGCCAGCAGCTTAGCGACAGCGGGGGCCCCTTTTGAAGCTTTCTTT.

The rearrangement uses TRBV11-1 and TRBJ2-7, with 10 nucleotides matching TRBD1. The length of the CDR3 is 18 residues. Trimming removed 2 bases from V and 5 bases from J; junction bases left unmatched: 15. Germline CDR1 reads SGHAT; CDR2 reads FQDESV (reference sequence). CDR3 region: CASSLRGSTGGQVDEQYF. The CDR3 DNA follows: TGTGCCAGCAGCTTAAGGGGATCGACAGGGGGCCAAGTGGACGAGCAGTACTTC.

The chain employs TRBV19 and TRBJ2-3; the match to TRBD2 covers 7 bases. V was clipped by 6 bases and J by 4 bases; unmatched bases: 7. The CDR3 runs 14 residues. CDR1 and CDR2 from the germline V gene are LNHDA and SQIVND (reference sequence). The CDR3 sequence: CASRGPLAADTQYF. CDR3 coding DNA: TGTGCCAGTAGAGGCCCCCTAGCGGCAGATACGCAGTATTTT.

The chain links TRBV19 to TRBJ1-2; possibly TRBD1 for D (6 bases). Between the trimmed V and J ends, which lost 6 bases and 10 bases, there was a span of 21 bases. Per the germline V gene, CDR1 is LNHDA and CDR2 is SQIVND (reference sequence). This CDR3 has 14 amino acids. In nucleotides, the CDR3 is TGTGCCAGTAGAAATACAGGGAAGTCGAAAGACTACACCTTC. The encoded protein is CASRNTGKSKDYTF.

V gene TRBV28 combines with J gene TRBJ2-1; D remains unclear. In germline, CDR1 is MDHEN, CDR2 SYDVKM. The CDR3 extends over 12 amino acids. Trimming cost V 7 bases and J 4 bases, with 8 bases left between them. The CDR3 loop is CASMTQYNEQFF. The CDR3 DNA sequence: TGTGCCAGCATGACCCAATACAATGAGCAGTTCTTC.

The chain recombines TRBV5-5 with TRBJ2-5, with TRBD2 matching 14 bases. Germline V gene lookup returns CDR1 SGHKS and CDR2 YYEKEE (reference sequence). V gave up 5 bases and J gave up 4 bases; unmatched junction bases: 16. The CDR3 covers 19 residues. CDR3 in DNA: TGTGCCAGCAGGGCCGGGACTAGCGGGAGTATTTGGGGTTTAGAGACCCAGTACTTC. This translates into CASRAGTSGSIWGLETQYF.

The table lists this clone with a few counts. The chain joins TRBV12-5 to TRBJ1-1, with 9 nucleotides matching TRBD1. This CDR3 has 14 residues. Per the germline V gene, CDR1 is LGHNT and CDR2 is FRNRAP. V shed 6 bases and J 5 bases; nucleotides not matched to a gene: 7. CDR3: CASGLQGATTEAFF. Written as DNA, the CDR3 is TGTGCTAGTGGCCTACAGGGGGCTACGACTGAAGCTTTCTTT. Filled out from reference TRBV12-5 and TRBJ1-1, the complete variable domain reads DARVTQTPRHKVTEMGQEVTMRCQPILGHNTVFWYRQTMMQGLELLAYFRNRAPLDDSGMPKDRFSAEMPDATLATLKIQPSEPRDSAVYFCASGLQGATTEAFFGQGTRLTVV.

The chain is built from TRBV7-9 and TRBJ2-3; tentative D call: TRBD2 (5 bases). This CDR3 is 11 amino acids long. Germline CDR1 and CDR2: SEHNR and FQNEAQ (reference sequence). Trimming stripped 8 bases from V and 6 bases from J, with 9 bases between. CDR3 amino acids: CASGERDTQYF. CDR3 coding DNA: TGTGCCAGCGGAGAGCGGGATACGCAGTATTTT.

Written as DNA, the CDR3 is TGTGCCTGGACCCAGGGACTAGCAAGAGAGCAGTACTTC. The encoded protein is CAWTQGLAREQYF. The chain joins TRBV30 to TRBJ2-7; TRBD2 aligns across 9 bases. Germline CDR1 is GTSNPN and CDR2 is SVGIG (reference sequence). After removal of 4 bases from V and 7 bases from J, the junction contained 8 bases not matched to a gene. This CDR3 is built from 13 residues.

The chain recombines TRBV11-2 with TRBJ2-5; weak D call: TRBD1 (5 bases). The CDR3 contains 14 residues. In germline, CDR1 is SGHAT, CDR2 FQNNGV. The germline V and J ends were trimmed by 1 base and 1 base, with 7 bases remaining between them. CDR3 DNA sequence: TGTGCCAGCAGCTTAGTAACAGGCCAAGAGACCCAGTACTTC. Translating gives CASSLVTGQETQYF. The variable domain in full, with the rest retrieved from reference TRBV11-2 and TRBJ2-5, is EAGVAQSPRYKIIEKRQSVAFWCNPISGHATLYWYQQILGQGPKLLIQFQNNGVVDDSQLPKDRFSAERLKGVDSTLKIQPAKLEDSAVYLCASSLVTGQETQYFGPGTRLLVL.

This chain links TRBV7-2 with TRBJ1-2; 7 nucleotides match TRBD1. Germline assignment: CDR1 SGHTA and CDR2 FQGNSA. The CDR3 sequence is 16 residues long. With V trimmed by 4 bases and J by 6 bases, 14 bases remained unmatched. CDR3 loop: CASSSQGGAGRNGYTF. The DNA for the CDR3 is TGTGCCAGCAGCTCCCAGGGGGGAGCAGGGCGGAATGGCTACACCTTC.

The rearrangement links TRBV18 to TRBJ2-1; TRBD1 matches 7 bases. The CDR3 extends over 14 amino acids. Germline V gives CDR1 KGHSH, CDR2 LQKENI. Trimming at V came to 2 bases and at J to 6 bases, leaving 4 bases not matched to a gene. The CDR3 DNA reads TGTGCCAGCTCACCATCGGCAGGGGGCAATGAGCAGTTCTTC. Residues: CASSPSAGGNEQFF.

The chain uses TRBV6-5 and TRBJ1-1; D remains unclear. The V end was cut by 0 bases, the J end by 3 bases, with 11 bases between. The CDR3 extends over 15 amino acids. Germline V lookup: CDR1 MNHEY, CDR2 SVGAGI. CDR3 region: CASSYSPTRDTEAFF. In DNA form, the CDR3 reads TGTGCCAGCAGTTACTCGCCGACTCGGGACACTGAAGCTTTCTTT.

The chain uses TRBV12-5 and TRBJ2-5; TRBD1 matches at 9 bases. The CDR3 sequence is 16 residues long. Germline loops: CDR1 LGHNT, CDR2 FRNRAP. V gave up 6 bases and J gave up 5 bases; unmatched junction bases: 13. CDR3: CASGRDRGQGGETQYF. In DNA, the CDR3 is TGTGCTAGTGGGCGCGACAGGGGACAGGGAGGCGAGACCCAGTACTTC.

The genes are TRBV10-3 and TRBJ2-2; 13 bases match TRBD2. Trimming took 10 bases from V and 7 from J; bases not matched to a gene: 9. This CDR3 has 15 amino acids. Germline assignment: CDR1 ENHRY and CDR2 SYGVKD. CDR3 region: CATSGTSGAGGELFF. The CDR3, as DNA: TGTGCCACCTCCGGGACTAGCGGGGCGGGCGGGGAGCTGTTTTTT.

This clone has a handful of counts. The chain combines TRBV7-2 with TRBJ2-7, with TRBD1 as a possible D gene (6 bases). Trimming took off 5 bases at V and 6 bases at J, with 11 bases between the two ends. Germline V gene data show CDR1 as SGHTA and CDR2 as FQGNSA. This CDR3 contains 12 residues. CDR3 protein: CASSRTGFEQYF. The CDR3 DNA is TGTGCCAGCAGCCGTACAGGGTTCGAGCAGTACTTC.

CDR3 DNA sequence: TGTGCCTGGAGTGTACCCCCACGACAGGGGGCTCGCGGAAACACCATATATTTT. Protein: CAWSVPPRQGARGNTIYF. V usage is TRBV30 and J usage is TRBJ1-3; 10 bases are a match to TRBD1. Germline trimming cut 0 bases from V and 4 bases from J; bases unmatched to any gene: 12. The CDR3 is made up of 18 amino acids. CDR1 GTSNPN and CDR2 SVGIG come from the germline V gene (reference sequence).

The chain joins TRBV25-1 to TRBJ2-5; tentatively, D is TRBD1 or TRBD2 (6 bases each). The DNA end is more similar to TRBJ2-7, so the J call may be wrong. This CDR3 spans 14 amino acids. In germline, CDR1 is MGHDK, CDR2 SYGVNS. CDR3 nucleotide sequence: TGTGCCAGCAGTGTAAAACAGGGACTCTACGAGCAGTACTTC. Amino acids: CASSVKQGLYEQYF.

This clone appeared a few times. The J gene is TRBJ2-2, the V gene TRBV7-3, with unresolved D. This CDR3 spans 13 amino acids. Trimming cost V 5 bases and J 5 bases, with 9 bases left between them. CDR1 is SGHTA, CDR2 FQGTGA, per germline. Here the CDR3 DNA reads TGTGCCAGCAGCCCCTTGACTACCGGGGAGCTGTTTTTT. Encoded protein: CASSPLTTGELFF.

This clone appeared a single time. The CDR3 reads CASSPSGGDSYNEQFF. The CDR3, as DNA: TGTGCCAGCTCCCCGAGCGGGGGGGACTCCTACAATGAGCAGTTCTTC. The rearrangement uses TRBV18 and TRBJ2-1; 10 bases are shared with TRBD2. CDR1 and CDR2 (germline): KGHSH, LQKENI. V lost 6 bases and J lost 0; bases outside the gene matches: 5. This CDR3 comprises 16 residues.

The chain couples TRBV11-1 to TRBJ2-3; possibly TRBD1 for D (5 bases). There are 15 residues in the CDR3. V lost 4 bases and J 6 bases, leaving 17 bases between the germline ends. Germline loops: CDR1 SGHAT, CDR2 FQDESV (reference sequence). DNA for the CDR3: TGTGCCAGCAGCTCGTGGGGCTCTGAGGTGGATACGCAGTATTTT. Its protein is CASSSWGSEVDTQYF.

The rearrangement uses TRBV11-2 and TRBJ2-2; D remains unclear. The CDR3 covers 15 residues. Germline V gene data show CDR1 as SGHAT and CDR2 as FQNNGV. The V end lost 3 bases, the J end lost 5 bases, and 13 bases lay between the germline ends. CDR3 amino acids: CASSLSERRTGELFF. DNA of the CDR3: TGTGCCAGCAGCTTGTCTGAACGTCGAACCGGGGAGCTGTTTTTT.

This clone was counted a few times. In nucleotides, the CDR3 is TGTGCCAGCAGCCGACCCGGGACGGAATATAGCAATCAGCCCCAGCATTTT. This sequence encodes CASSRPGTEYSNQPQHF. The genes are TRBV28 and TRBJ1-5; the D gene is possibly TRBD1 (5 bases). V lost 6 bases and J 0 bases, leaving 18 bases between the germline ends. In germline, CDR1 is MDHEN, CDR2 SYDVKM. The CDR3 is 17 residues long.

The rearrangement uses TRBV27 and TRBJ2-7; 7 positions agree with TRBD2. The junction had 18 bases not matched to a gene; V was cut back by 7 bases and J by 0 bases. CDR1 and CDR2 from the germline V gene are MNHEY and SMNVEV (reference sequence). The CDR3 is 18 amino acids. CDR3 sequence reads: CASTTIPLSGKHSYEQYF. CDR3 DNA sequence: TGTGCCAGCACCACTATCCCCCTGAGCGGGAAACACTCCTACGAGCAGTACTTC.

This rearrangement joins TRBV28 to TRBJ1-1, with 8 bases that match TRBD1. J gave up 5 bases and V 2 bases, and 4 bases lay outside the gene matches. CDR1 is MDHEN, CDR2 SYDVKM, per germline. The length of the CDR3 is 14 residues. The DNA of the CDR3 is TGTGCCAGCAGTTTACGGACAGGGAGTACTGAAGCTTTCTTT. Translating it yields CASSLRTGSTEAFF.

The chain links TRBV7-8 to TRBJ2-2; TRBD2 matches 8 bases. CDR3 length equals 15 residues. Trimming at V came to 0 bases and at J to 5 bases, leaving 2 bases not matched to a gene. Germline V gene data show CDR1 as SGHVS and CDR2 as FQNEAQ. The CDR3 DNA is TGTGCCAGCAGCTTAGCAGCGGGAGTTACCGGGGAGCTGTTTTTT. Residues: CASSLAAGVTGELFF.